This T cell receptor (beta chain) emerged from a study of cytomegalovirus exposure and HLA in healthy donors. Study findings and constraints: Relative to the approximately 630-donor mean, N-insertions were reportedly fewer in an Asian-associated ancestry cluster in a later analysis. A link between a missense DCLRE1C variant and TCR beta V- and J-gene trimming emerged from a later analysis. Presence/absence analyses assumed roughly uniform sequencing depth across donors.

The trim removed 4 bases at V and 1 base at J, leaving 8 bases unmatched. Germline V gene lookup returns CDR1 MNHNS and CDR2 SASEGT. The CDR3 sequence is 16 residues long. Researchers ran the PCR with 60 Vbeta and 13 Jbeta primers. Libraries were prepared by immunoSEQ multiplex PCR; TCRdb keeps only in-frame clonotypes and omits some of them. This sample's clone table lists tens of thousands of clones. Points on this clone: Its antigen is still unknown.

The TCR comes from a man between 45 and 60 years old in good health and CMV-seronegative. The chain uses TRBV6-1 and TRBJ1-2; 8 bases fit TRBD1. The sample taken for sequencing was PBMCs. The CDR3 spells CASSGWTGNFNYGYTF. The DNA of the CDR3 is TGTGCCAGCAGTGGTTGGACAGGGAATTTTAACTATGGCTACACCTTC.